Below are 21 T cell receptor beta chains sequenced from a single sample in a study of cytomegalovirus exposure and HLA in healthy donors. With 60 Vbeta and 13 Jbeta primers, the PCR was carried out. This table comes from immunoSEQ multiplex PCR, and its TCRdb copy is limited to in-frame clones, with some not included. This sample has about 120,000 clones, with under 85% found just once. Source material: PBMCs. The receptors derive from a man between 40 and 49 years old in good health and CMV-seropositive.

The gene calls are TRBV5-6 and TRBJ2-1; 8 bases are a match to TRBD1. Losses at the gene ends were 3 bases for V and 5 bases for J; bases not matched to a gene: 10. The V gene's germline CDR1 is SGHDT and CDR2 YYEEEE. The CDR3 runs 16 residues. Here the CDR3 reads CASSYTTGAPHNEQFF. DNA for the CDR3: TGTGCCAGCAGCTATACGACAGGGGCCCCACACAATGAGCAGTTCTTC.

This clone was found a few times. The CDR3 loop reads CASSLASSGEQFF. In DNA form, the CDR3 reads TGCGCCAGCAGCTTGGCTAGCAGTGGTGAGCAGTTCTTC. The V and J genes are TRBV5-1 and TRBJ2-1; weak D call: TRBD2 (5 bases). CDR1 and CDR2 (germline): SGHRS, YFSETQ. The length of the CDR3 is 13 residues. V dropped 0 bases and J dropped 9 bases, with 10 bases sitting between them.

This clone turned up a few times. The rearrangement links TRBV28 to TRBJ1-2; D is perhaps TRBD1 (5 bases). The V and J ends lost 7 bases and 6 bases respectively, with 15 bases between them. Germline V gene sequence: CDR1 MDHEN, CDR2 SYDVKM. This CDR3 has 13 residues. The CDR3 region has the DNA TGTGCCAGCACCTCCCAGGGTATAGATGGCTACACCTTC. Its protein is CASTSQGIDGYTF.

There are a few counts of this clone. The genes are TRBV7-2 and TRBJ1-5; 11 bases map to TRBD1. This CDR3 region has 18 residues. CDR1 and CDR2 from the germline V gene are SGHTA and FQGNSA. Unmatched junction bases numbered 7, after V lost 3 bases and J lost 0 bases. CDR3 bases: TGTGCCAGCAGCTTCCTTGGACAGGGGGCTTATAGCAATCAGCCCCAGCATTTT. The encoded protein is CASSFLGQGAYSNQPQHF.

This clone was found a few times. The V call is TRBV13, the J call TRBJ2-7; tentatively, D is TRBD1 (6 bases). Per germline, CDR1 PRHDT and CDR2 FYEKMQ (reference sequence). The length of the CDR3 is 13 residues. Trimming left V 4 bases short and J 4 bases short, with 11 bases between. CDR3 in amino acids: CASSSDRVYEQYF. CDR3 sequence (DNA): TGTGCCAGCAGCTCGGACAGAGTTTACGAGCAGTACTTC.

The chain couples TRBV7-2 to TRBJ1-5; no reliable D call. This CDR3 spans 14 amino acids. V was pared by 5 bases and J by 1 base, with 9 bases between. Germline values: CDR1 SGHTA, CDR2 FQGNSA. CDR3 sequence: CASSPPGSNQPQHF. The CDR3 DNA reads TGTGCCAGCAGCCCCCCGGGGAGCAATCAGCCCCAGCATTTT. The full variable domain, its missing parts supplied by reference TRBV7-2 and TRBJ1-5, is GAGVSQSPSNKVTEKGKDVELRCDPISGHTALYWYRQSLGQGLEFLIYFQGNSAPDKSGLPSDRFSAERTGGSVSTLTIQRTQQEDSAVYLCASSPPGSNQPQHFGDGTRLSIL.

Turning to this clone: The sample contains more than one DNA sequence encoding this CDR3. CDR3 sequence: CASSRQGTNYGYTF. In nucleotides, the CDR3 is TGTGCCAGTAGTCGACAGGGGACTAACTATGGCTACACCTTC. The genes are TRBV19 and TRBJ1-2; 8 nucleotides match TRBD1. V shed 5 bases, J shed 0 bases, and the junction held 2 bases outside the gene matches. The CDR3 sequence is 14 residues long. The germline gives CDR1 LNHDA, CDR2 SQIVND (reference sequence).

This clone was observed a handful of times. The CDR3 reads CASSRIGTGGGEKLFF. The CDR3 region has the DNA TGTGCCAGCTCACGTATCGGGACAGGGGGAGGTGAAAAACTGTTTTTT. V usage is TRBV18 and J usage is TRBJ1-4, with TRBD1 matching over 11 bases. The trim removed 4 bases at V and 7 bases at J, leaving 8 bases unmatched. CDR1 and CDR2 (germline): KGHSH, LQKENI. The length of the CDR3 is 16 residues.

This clone was seen a few times. The CDR3, as DNA: TGTGCCAGCAGCTTAATAATTACAGGAGACACCATATATTTT. Protein product: CASSLIITGDTIYF. The chain carries TRBV11-2 and TRBJ1-3, with D possibly matching TRBD1 (5 bases). V gave up 2 bases and J gave up 8 bases, with 13 bases separating them. The CDR3 totals 14 residues. Germline V lookup: CDR1 SGHAT, CDR2 FQNNGV. Combining the CDR3 with reference TRBV11-2 and TRBJ1-3 gives the whole variable domain EAGVAQSPRYKIIEKRQSVAFWCNPISGHATLYWYQQILGQGPKLLIQFQNNGVVDDSQLPKDRFSAERLKGVDSTLKIQPAKLEDSAVYLCASSLIITGDTIYFGEGSWLTVV.

The chain links TRBV6-6 to TRBJ2-5; weak D call: TRBD1 (8 bases). The germline V and J ends were trimmed by 0 bases and 6 bases, with 17 bases remaining between them. The CDR3 length is 16 residues. Per the germline V gene, CDR1 is MNHNY and CDR2 is SVGAGI (reference sequence). The CDR3, as DNA: TGTGCCAGCAGTTACTCGATCGAACAGGGGGGGCAGACCCAGTACTTC. It is translated as CASSYSIEQGGQTQYF.

CDR3 loop: CASRQGAASYNEQFF. CDR3 DNA: TGTGCCAGCCGACAGGGGGCCGCGAGCTACAATGAGCAGTTCTTC. This chain uses TRBV11-2 with TRBJ2-1; 10 bases align to TRBD1. J lost 3 bases, V lost 8 bases, and 7 bases had no gene match. Per germline, CDR1 SGHAT and CDR2 FQNNGV. The CDR3 sequence is 15 residues long.

The rearrangement links TRBV28 to TRBJ1-1, with 7 bases aligning to TRBD1. With V trimmed by 1 base and J by 5 bases, 4 bases remained unmatched. In germline, CDR1 is MDHEN, CDR2 SYDVKM. The CDR3 is made up of 14 amino acids. CDR3 DNA: TGTGCCAGCAGTTTATCGGCAGGGGGGACTGAAGCTTTCTTT. Translating gives CASSLSAGGTEAFF.

The rearrangement uses TRBV21-1 and TRBJ2-7; the D call TRBD1 from the table was never checked on the DNA. TRBV21-1 is deemed a pseudogene. CDR3 length: 13 amino acids. The CDR3 protein is CASRARDSYEQYF. CDR3 nucleotides: TGTGCCAGCAGGGCTCGGGACAGCTACGAGCAGTACTTC.

V is TRBV7-6 and J is TRBJ2-1, with 7 bases that match TRBD2. Germline CDR1 reads SGHVS; CDR2 reads FNYEAQ. CDR3 size: 13 residues. Trimming removed 0 bases from V and 9 bases from J; junction bases left unmatched: 2. The CDR3 bases are TGTGCCAGCAGCTTAGCCGCTAGCGGTGAGCAGTTCTTC. It codes for CASSLAASGEQFF.

The table lists this clone with a few counts. The chain combines TRBV5-6 with TRBJ1-2; 8 nucleotides agree with TRBD1. CDR1 is SGHDT, CDR2 YYEEEE, per germline. V lost 4 bases and J lost 4; bases outside the gene matches: 6. The CDR3 is made up of 14 amino acids. CDR3 region: CASSRDRRGYGYTF. CDR3 in DNA: TGTGCCAGCAGCCGGGACAGGAGGGGCTATGGCTACACCTTC.

V is TRBV27 and J is TRBJ2-7, with D possibly matching TRBD2 (5 bases). Germline CDR1 is MNHEY and CDR2 is SMNVEV (reference sequence). This CDR3 is 13 amino acids long. Trimming cost V 6 bases and J 2 bases, with 11 bases left between them. The CDR3 DNA follows: TGTGCCAGCAGGCCGGGATCCACCTACGAGCAGTACTTC. Translated, it gives CASRPGSTYEQYF.

This clone was detected only a few times. The rearrangement uses TRBV6-4 and TRBJ2-3; D may be TRBD1 (6 bases). V was shortened by 5 bases and J by 1 base, with 7 bases between the two germline ends. The CDR3 is made up of 13 amino acids. The V gene's germline CDR1 is MRHNA and CDR2 SNTAGT. In nucleotides, the CDR3 is TGTGCCAGCAGTCGACAGGGCACAGATACGCAGTATTTT. It translates to CASSRQGTDTQYF.

The chain carries TRBV6-6 and TRBJ1-1; D call uncertain. Trimming cost V 6 bases and J 5 bases, with 7 bases left between them. Per the germline V gene, CDR1 is MNHNY and CDR2 is SVGAGI (reference sequence). This CDR3 comprises 11 residues. The CDR3 protein is CASRRLTEAFF. The CDR3 nucleotides read TGTGCCAGCAGGCGGTTGACTGAAGCTTTCTTT.

About this clone: The germline gene is not matched at one end of the junction; a read error may be the cause. The chain uses TRBV7-7 and TRBJ2-5; 7 bases fit TRBD2. The DNA end is a closer match to TRBJ2-7, so the J assignment may be wrong. The germline gives CDR1 SSHAT, CDR2 FNYEAQ (reference sequence). The CDR3 is made up of 15 amino acids. The CDR3 DNA reads as TGTGCTAGCAGCACCGGAACATCGGGGGGAGGCGAGCAGTACTTC. This encodes CASSTGTSGGGEQYF.

Concerning this clone itself: The junction departs from germline at one end; a sequencing error may be responsible. The V and J genes are TRBV7-9 and TRBJ1-2, with 8 bases that match TRBD1. CDR1 is SEHNR and CDR2 is FQNEAQ in the germline V gene (reference sequence). The CDR3 consists of 14 residues. The CDR3 sequence: CSSSLGDRNYGYTF. CDR3 DNA sequence: TGTTCCAGCAGCTTAGGGGACAGGAACTATGGCTACACCTTC.

The V call is TRBV4-2, the J call TRBJ1-2; D perhaps matches TRBD1 (5 bases). This CDR3 has 16 amino acids. Germline V gene sequence: CDR1 LGHNA, CDR2 YNFKEQ. Trimming removed 4 bases from V and 4 bases from J, with 19 bases in between. In DNA, the CDR3 is TGTGCCAGCAGCCCCTTTACAGGTATGGGGGGCTATGGCTACACCTTC. Encoded protein: CASSPFTGMGGYGYTF.